A single sample is the source of the 18 T cell receptor beta chains below, sequenced in a study of blood T cell repertoires in COVID-19. Profiled with immunoSEQ multiplex PCR; TCRdb holds only in-frame clones, not every one. The data hold 270,000 or so clones, with roughly 83% observed a single time. Sequenced material: peripheral blood. Every receptor here comes from a human donor with COVID-19, enrolled during active disease. The donor label of this sample is uncertain.

The rearrangement uses TRBV28 and TRBJ2-7; the match to TRBD2 covers 11 bases. Unmatched junction bases numbered 9, after V lost 5 bases and J lost 0 bases. This CDR3 spans 17 amino acids. Germline V lookup: CDR1 MDHEN, CDR2 SYDVKM. CDR3 sequence (DNA): TGTGCCAGCAGTGCCCTGGCTAGCGGGAGGAGCTCCTACGAGCAGTACTTC. Translating it yields CASSALASGRSSYEQYF.

V and J are TRBV2 and TRBJ1-3; D uncertain. This CDR3 spans 16 amino acids. The V end lost 2 bases, the J end lost 2 bases, and 13 bases lay between the germline ends. CDR1 SNHLY and CDR2 FYNNEI come from the germline V gene. The CDR3: CASSEFTEAPGNTIYF. DNA of the CDR3: TGTGCCAGCAGTGAATTCACAGAAGCCCCTGGAAACACCATATATTTT.

The J gene is TRBJ1-2, the V gene TRBV5-4, with D unclear. The CDR3 has 12 amino acids. V lost 4 bases and J 4 bases, leaving 8 bases between the germline ends. The germline CDR1 and CDR2 sequences are SGHNT and YYREEE (reference sequence). The CDR3 coding sequence is TGTGCCAGCAGCCAGACATTCTATGGCTACACCTTC. It codes for CASSQTFYGYTF. The variable domain in full, with the rest retrieved from reference TRBV5-4 and TRBJ1-2, is ETGVTQSPTHLIKTRGQQVTLRCSSQSGHNTVSWYQQALGQGPQFIFQYYREEENGRGNFPPRFSGLQFPNYSSELNVNALELDDSALYLCASSQTFYGYTFGSGTRLTVV.

The J gene is TRBJ1-4, the V gene TRBV28; 7 bases align to TRBD1. V lost 3 bases, J lost 7 bases, and 8 bases stayed unmatched. The CDR3 has 15 amino acids. CDR1 is MDHEN and CDR2 is SYDVKM in the germline V gene. The CDR3 DNA sequence: TGTGCCAGCAGTTTTCCCCAGACAGGGAGTGAAAAACTGTTTTTT. Translating it yields CASSFPQTGSEKLFF.

Here the CDR3 reads CASSLAETTEAFF. For the CDR3, the DNA is TGTGCCAGCAGTTTAGCGGAGACCACTGAAGCTTTCTTT. V usage is TRBV12-3 or TRBV12-4 and J usage is TRBJ1-1, with D uncertain. The CDR3 length is 13 residues. The V end lost 0 bases, the J end lost 4 bases, and 6 bases lay between the germline ends.

This chain uses TRBV19 with TRBJ1-5; a weak D match, TRBD1 (6 bases). Germline V CDR1 and CDR2: LNHDA, SQIVND (reference sequence). Trimming shortened V by 4 bases and J by 5 bases, and 15 bases separated the two germline ends. CDR3 size: 15 residues. This CDR3 reads CASSTQTGFDQPQHF. In DNA form, the CDR3 reads TGTGCCAGTAGTACCCAAACAGGGTTCGATCAGCCCCAGCATTTT.

This sequence joins TRBV19 and TRBJ1-2; D is unresolved. CDR3 size: 13 residues. Per germline, CDR1 LNHDA and CDR2 SQIVND (reference sequence). Trimming took 3 bases from V and 8 from J, leaving 13 bases between them. The CDR3 is CASSMAGVWGYTF. CDR3 DNA sequence: TGTGCCAGTAGTATGGCGGGAGTGTGGGGCTACACCTTC.

The CDR3 DNA reads TGTGCCAGCAGCTGGGGGACTAGCGGGAACACCGGGGAGCTGTTTTTT. Its protein is CASSWGTSGNTGELFF. This chain joins TRBV5-5 and TRBJ2-2; 11 bases are shared with TRBD2. Per germline, CDR1 SGHKS and CDR2 YYEKEE (reference sequence). The junction had 2 bases not matched to a gene; V was cut back by 3 bases and J by 1 base. This CDR3 is 16 amino acids long.

This clone was seen a handful of times. The chain recombines TRBV30 with TRBJ1-1, with D possibly being TRBD1 (5 bases). With 6 bases removed from V and 1 base from J, the gap between germline ends came to 18 bases. The CDR3 is 15 residues long. Germline CDR1 and CDR2: GTSNPN and SVGIG (reference sequence). The CDR3 sequence: CACPTPGDWNTEAFF. The DNA of the CDR3 is TGTGCCTGCCCCACCCCGGGGGATTGGAACACTGAAGCTTTCTTT.

The chain links TRBV5-1 to TRBJ2-4; D gene uncertain. The CDR3 is 12 amino acids. Trimming stripped 4 bases from V and 8 bases from J, with 10 bases between. CDR1 SGHRS and CDR2 YFSETQ come from the germline V gene. The CDR3 spells CASSDTWDIQYF. CDR3 sequence (DNA): TGCGCCAGCAGCGACACATGGGACATTCAGTACTTC.

Only a few counts were recorded for this clone. The V call is TRBV10-3, the J call TRBJ2-2; TRBD2 might be the D (5 bases). The CDR3 length is 13 residues. V was trimmed by 2 bases and J by 6 bases, leaving 7 bases between them. Germline assignment: CDR1 ENHRY and CDR2 SYGVKD. The CDR3 reads CAISEEGAGELFF. Here the CDR3 DNA reads TGTGCCATCAGTGAGGAGGGCGCCGGGGAGCTGTTTTTT.

This rearrangement joins TRBV19 to TRBJ2-7; 7 bases are a match to TRBD1. V lost 5 bases, J lost 7 bases, and 20 bases stayed unmatched. Germline CDR1 reads LNHDA; CDR2 reads SQIVND (reference sequence). The CDR3 is made up of 17 amino acids. CDR3 in DNA: TGTGCCAGTAGTCCCTTACGAGGACAGGCCGCACCGGGGGAGCAGTACTTC. Amino acid sequence: CASSPLRGQAAPGEQYF. Looking up the rest from reference TRBV19 and TRBJ2-7 gives the full variable domain: DGGITQSPKYLFRKEGQNVTLSCEQNLNHDAMYWYRQDPGQGLRLIYYSQIVNDFQKGDIAEGYSVSREKKESFPLTVTSAQKNPTAFYLCASSPLRGQAAPGEQYFGPGTRLTVT.

V and J are TRBV27 and TRBJ1-1; weak D call: TRBD1 (5 bases). V lost 1 base, J lost 5 bases, and 8 bases lay in between. The germline V gene has CDR1 MNHEY and CDR2 SMNVEV (reference sequence). This CDR3 is 13 amino acids long. CDR3 residues: CASSLWRGTEAFF. CDR3 DNA: TGTGCCAGCAGTTTATGGAGGGGAACTGAAGCTTTCTTT.

J is TRBJ2-7 and V is TRBV28; 8 nucleotides align to TRBD2. The CDR3 contains 15 residues. Germline CDR1 MDHEN, CDR2 SYDVKM. J gave up 0 bases and V 8 bases, and 9 bases lay outside the gene matches. CDR3 amino acids: CASPPAGGGSYEQYF. In DNA form, the CDR3 reads TGTGCCAGCCCTCCCGCCGGGGGGGGCTCCTACGAGCAGTACTTC.

The rearrangement links TRBV28 to TRBJ1-2, with TRBD1 identical over 11 bases. Losses at the gene ends were 2 bases for V and 4 bases for J; bases not matched to a gene: 6. This CDR3 is built from 16 residues. The V gene's germline CDR1 is MDHEN and CDR2 SYDVKM. Here the CDR3 DNA reads TGTGCCAGCAGTTTACACCGGGACAGGGGGGTCTATGGCTACACCTTC. Translation gives CASSLHRDRGVYGYTF.

This clone was seen just once. This rearrangement joins TRBV3-1 (or the pseudogene TRBV3-2) to TRBJ1-3; D is undetermined. The CDR3 runs to 15 residues. Germline CDR1 is LGHDT and CDR2 is YNNKEL (reference sequence). Trimming shortened V by 2 bases and J by 4 bases, and 12 bases separated the two germline ends. The DNA of the CDR3 is TGTGCCAGCAGCCAATCGTCCCATACAGGAAACACCATATATTTT. It codes for CASSQSSHTGNTIYF.

Turning to this clone: The sample carries other DNA sequences with the same CDR3. This sequence joins TRBV28 and TRBJ1-2; TRBD1 matches at 9 bases. This CDR3 has 13 amino acids. Per germline, CDR1 MDHEN and CDR2 SYDVKM. J was trimmed by 5 bases and V by 6 bases; bases with no gene match: 4. The CDR3 spells CASRTGGDYGYTF. The CDR3 DNA is TGTGCCAGCAGGACAGGGGGAGATTATGGCTACACCTTC.

The chain uses TRBV7-8 and TRBJ2-1; 8 bases match TRBD2. The CDR3 loop spans 16 amino acids. Trimming took 1 base from V and 6 from J; bases not matched to a gene: 8. CDR1 is SGHVS, CDR2 FQNEAQ, per germline. CDR3 in amino acids: CASSLVGTRSGNEQFF. CDR3 sequence (DNA): TGTGCCAGCAGCTTAGTGGGGACTAGGTCCGGCAATGAGCAGTTCTTC.